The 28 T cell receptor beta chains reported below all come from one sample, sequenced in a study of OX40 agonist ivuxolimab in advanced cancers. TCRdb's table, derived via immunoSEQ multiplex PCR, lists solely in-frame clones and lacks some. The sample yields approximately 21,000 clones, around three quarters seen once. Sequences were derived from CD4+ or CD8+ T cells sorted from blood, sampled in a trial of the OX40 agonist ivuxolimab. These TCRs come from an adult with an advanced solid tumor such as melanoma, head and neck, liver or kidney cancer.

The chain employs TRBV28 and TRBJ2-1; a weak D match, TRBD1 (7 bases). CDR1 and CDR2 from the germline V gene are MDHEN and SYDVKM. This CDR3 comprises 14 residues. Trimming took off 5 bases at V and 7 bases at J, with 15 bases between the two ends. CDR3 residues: CASSPRQGLNEQFF. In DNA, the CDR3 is TGTGCCAGCAGTCCCAGACAGGGACTTAATGAGCAGTTCTTC.

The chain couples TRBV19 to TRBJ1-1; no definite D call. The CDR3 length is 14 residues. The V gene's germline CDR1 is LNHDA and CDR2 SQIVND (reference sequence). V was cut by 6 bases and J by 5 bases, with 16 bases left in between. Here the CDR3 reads CASRNPPLGTEAFF. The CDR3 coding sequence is TGTGCCAGTAGAAACCCTCCCTTAGGGACTGAAGCTTTCTTT.

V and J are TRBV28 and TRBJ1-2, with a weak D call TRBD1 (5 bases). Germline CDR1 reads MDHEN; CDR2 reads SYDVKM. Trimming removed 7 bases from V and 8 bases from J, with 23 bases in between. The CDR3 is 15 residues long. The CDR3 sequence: CASTYPGRIFDGYTF. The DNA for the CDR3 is TGTGCCAGCACTTATCCGGGACGAATTTTCGACGGCTACACCTTC.

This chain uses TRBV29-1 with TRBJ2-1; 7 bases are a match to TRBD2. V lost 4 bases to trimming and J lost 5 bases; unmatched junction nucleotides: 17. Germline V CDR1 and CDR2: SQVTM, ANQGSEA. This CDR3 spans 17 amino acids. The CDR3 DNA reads TGCAGCGTTGGACCCCCACAGATTGCAGCGGGACACAATGAGCAGTTCTTC. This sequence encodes CSVGPPQIAAGHNEQFF.

The CDR3 region is CASSQGRLLEQFF. Written as DNA, the CDR3 is TGCGCCAGCAGCCAAGGCAGGTTACTTGAGCAGTTCTTC. This sequence joins TRBV4-3 and TRBJ2-1; the D is unclear. Deletions cut 1 base from V and 9 bases from J, with 10 bases between. This CDR3 is 13 amino acids long. The germline gives CDR1 LGHNA, CDR2 YSLEER.

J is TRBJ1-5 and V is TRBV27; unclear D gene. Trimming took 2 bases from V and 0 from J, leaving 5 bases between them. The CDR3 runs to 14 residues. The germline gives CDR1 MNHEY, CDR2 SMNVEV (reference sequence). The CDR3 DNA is TGTGCCAGCAGTTTACTGGATAGCAATCAGCCCCAGCATTTT. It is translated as CASSLLDSNQPQHF.

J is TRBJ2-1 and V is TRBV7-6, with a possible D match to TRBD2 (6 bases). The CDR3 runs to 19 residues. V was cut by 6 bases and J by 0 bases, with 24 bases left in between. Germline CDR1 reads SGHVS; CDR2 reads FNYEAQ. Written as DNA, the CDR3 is TGTGCCAGCAGGAGACGGGACTCCCCGGGGTTTTGCTCCTACAATGAGCAGTTCTTC. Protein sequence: CASRRRDSPGFCSYNEQFF.

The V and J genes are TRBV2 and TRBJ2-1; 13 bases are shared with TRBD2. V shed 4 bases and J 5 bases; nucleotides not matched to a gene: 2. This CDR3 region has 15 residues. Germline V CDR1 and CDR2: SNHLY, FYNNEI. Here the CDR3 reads CASSATSGGDNEQFF. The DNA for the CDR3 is TGTGCCAGCAGTGCCACTAGCGGGGGGGACAATGAGCAGTTCTTC.

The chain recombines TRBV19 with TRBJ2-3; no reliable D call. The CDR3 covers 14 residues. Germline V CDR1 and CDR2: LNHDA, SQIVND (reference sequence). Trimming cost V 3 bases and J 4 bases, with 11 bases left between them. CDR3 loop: CASSIWDLPDTQYF. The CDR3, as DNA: TGTGCCAGTAGTATCTGGGATCTGCCAGATACGCAGTATTTT.

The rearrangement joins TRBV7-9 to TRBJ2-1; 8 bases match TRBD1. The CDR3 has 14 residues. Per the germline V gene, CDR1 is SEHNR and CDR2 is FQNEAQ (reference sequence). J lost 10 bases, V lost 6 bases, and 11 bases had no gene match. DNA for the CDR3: TGTGCCAGCAGTTCTACTACCTACAGGGGGGAGCAGTTCTTC. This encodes CASSSTTYRGEQFF.

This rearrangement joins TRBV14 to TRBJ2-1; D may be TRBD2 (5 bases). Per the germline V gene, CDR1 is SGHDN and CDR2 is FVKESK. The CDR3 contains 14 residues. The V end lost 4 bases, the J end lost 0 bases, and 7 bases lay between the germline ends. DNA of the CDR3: TGTGCCAGCAGCCGTAGCGTCTCCTACAATGAGCAGTTCTTC. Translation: CASSRSVSYNEQFF.

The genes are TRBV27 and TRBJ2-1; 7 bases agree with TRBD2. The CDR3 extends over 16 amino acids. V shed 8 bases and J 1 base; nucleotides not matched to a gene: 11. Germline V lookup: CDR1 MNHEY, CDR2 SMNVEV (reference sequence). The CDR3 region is CASLPGWEGSYNEQFF. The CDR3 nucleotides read TGTGCCAGCCTCCCTGGGTGGGAGGGATCCTACAATGAGCAGTTCTTC.

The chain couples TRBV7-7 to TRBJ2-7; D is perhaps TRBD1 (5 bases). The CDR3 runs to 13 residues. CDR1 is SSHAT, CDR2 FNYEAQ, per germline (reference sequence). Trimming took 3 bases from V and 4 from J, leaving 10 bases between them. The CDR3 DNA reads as TGTGCCAGCAGCTTGGGGCATTCATACGAGCAGTACTTC. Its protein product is CASSLGHSYEQYF.

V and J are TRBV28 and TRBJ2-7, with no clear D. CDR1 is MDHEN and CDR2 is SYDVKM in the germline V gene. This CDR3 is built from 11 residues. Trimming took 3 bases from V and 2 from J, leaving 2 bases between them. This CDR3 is CASSFAYEQYF. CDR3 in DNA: TGTGCCAGCAGTTTCGCCTACGAGCAGTACTTC.

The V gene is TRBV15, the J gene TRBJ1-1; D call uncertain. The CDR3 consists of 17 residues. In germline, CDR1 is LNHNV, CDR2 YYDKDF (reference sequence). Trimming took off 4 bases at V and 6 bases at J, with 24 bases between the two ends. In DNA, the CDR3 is TGTGCCACCAGCAAGGAGGTCGGGGTCCAACAAGGCCCTGAAGCTTTCTTT. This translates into CATSKEVGVQQGPEAFF.

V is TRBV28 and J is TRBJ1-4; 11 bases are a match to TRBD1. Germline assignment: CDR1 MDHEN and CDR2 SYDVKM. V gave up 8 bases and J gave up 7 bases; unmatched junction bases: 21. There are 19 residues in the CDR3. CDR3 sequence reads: CASCPGTGGTRRLREKLFF. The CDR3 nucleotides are TGTGCCAGCTGCCCCGGGACAGGGGGTACCCGTCGGCTCCGTGAAAAACTGTTTTTT.

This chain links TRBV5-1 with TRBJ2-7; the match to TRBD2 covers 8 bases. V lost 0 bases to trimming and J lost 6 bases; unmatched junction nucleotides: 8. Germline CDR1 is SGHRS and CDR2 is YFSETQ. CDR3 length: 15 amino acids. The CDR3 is CASSLASGGVSEQYF. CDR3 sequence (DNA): TGCGCCAGCAGCTTGGCCAGCGGGGGCGTCTCCGAGCAGTACTTC.

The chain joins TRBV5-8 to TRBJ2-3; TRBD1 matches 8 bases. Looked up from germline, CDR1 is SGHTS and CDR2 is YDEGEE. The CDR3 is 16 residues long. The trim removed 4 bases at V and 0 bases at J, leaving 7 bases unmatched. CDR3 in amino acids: CASSLGQGLSTDTQYF. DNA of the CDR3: TGTGCCAGCAGCCTTGGACAGGGATTGAGCACAGATACGCAGTATTTT.

The CDR3 nucleotides read TGTGCCAGCAGCGCAATCCCAGGGGGAATGAAAGCTTTCTTT. Protein product: CASSAIPGGMKAFF. The rearrangement links TRBV21-1 to TRBJ1-1; the table's D call TRBD1 went unverified against the DNA. TRBV21-1 constitutes a pseudogene. The CDR3 runs 14 residues.

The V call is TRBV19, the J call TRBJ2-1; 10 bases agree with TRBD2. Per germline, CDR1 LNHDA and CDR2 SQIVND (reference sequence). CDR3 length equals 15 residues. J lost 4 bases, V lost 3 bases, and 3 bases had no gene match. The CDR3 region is CASSIETSGYNEQFF. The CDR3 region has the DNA TGTGCCAGTAGTATCGAGACTAGCGGGTACAATGAGCAGTTCTTC.

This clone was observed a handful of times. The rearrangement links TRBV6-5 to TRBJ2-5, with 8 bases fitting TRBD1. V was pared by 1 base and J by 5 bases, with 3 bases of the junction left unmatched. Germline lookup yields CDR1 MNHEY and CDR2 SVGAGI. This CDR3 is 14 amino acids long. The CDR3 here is CASSYLDRDETQYF. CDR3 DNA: TGTGCCAGCAGTTACTTGGACAGGGATGAGACCCAGTACTTC.

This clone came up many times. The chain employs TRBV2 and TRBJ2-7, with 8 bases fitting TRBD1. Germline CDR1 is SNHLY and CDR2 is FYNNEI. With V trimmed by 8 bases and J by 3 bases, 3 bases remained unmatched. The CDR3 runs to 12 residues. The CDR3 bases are TGTGCCAGCGAGGGGACAGGCTACGAGCAGTACTTC. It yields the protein CASEGTGYEQYF. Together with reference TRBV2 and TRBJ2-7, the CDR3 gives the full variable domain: EPEVTQTPSHQVTQMGQEVILRCVPISNHLYFYWYRQILGQKVEFLVSFYNNEISEKSEIFDDQFSVERPDGSNFTLKIRSTKLEDSAMYFCASEGTGYEQYFGPGTRLTVT.

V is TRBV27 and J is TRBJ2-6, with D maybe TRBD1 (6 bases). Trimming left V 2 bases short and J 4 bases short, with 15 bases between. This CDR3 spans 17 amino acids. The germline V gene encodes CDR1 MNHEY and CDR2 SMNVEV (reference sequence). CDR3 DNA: TGTGCCAGCAGTTTAACAGCAGGGGCTGTAGGGGCCAACGTCCTGACTTTC. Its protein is CASSLTAGAVGANVLTF.

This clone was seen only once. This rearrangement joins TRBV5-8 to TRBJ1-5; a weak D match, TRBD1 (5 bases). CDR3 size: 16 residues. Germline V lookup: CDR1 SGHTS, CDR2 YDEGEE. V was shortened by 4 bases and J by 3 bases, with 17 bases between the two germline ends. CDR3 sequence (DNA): TGTGCCAGCAGCCTCTGGGGGGGTGAACTCAATCAGCCCCAGCATTTT. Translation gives CASSLWGGELNQPQHF.

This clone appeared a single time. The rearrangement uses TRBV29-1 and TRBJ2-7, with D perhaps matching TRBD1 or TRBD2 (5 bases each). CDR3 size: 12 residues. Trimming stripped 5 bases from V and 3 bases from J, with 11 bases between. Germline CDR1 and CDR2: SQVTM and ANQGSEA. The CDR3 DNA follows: TGCAGCGTTAGGGACCTAGGCTACGAGCAGTACTTC. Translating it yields CSVRDLGYEQYF.

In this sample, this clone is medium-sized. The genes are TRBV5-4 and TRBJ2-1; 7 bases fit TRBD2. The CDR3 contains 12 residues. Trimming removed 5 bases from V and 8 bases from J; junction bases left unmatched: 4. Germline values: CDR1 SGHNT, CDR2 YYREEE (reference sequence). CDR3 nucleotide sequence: TGTGCCAGCAGAACTGCGGGAGATGAGCAGTTCTTC. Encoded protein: CASRTAGDEQFF. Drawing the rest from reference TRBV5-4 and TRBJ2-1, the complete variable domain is ETGVTQSPTHLIKTRGQQVTLRCSSQSGHNTVSWYQQALGQGPQFIFQYYREEENGRGNFPPRFSGLQFPNYSSELNVNALELDDSALYLCASRTAGDEQFFGPGTRLTVL.

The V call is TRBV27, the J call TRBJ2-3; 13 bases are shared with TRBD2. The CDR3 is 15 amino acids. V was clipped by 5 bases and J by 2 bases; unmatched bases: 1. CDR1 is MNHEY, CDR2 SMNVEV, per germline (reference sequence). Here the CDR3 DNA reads TGTGCCAGCAGTGGACTAGCGGGAGTCACAGATACGCAGTATTTT. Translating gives CASSGLAGVTDTQYF.

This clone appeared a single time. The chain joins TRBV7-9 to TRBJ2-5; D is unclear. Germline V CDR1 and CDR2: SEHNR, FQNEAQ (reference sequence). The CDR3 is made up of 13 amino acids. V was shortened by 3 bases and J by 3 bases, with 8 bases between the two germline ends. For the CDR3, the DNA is TGTGCCAGCAGCTTGTCAGGAAAAGAGACCCAGTACTTC. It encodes CASSLSGKETQYF.